The clone carrying this T cell receptor beta chain was picked up a small number of times. These data come from a study of T cell changes during pregnancy in multiple sclerosis. Only in-frame clones appear in the TCRdb table, and some are missing; sequencing was by immunoSEQ multiplex PCR. The sample lists under 40,000 clones; around 90% were seen once. Per germline, CDR1 MNHEY and CDR2 SMNVEV (reference sequence). CDR3 length equals 14 residues. V was shortened by 5 bases and J by 6 bases, with 14 bases between the two germline ends. The TCR sequence derives from a female donor with multiple sclerosis, enrolled in a pregnancy study. Source: CD4+ T cells from peripheral blood mononuclear cells, taken before pregnancy. The rearrangement uses TRBV27 and TRBJ1-5, with D possibly matching TRBD1 (5 bases). The DNA of the CDR3 is TGTGCCAGCAGTATCCAGGGCTCGGGTCAGCCCCAGCATTTT. It specifies CASSIQGSGQPQHF.